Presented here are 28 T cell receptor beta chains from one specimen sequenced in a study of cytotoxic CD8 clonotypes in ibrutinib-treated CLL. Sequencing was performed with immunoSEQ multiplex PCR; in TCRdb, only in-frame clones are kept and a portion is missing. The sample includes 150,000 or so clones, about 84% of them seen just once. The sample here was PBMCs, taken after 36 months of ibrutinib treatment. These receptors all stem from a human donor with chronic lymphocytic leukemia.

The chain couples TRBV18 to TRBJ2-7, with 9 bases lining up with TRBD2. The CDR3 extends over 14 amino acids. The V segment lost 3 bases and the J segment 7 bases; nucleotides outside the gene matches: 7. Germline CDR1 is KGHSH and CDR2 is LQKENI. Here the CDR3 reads CASSPEAGGYEQYF. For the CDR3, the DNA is TGTGCCAGCTCACCCGAGGCGGGAGGGTATGAGCAGTACTTC. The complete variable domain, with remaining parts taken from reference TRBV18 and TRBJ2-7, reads NAGVMQNPRHLVRRRGQEARLRCSPMKGHSHVYWYRQLPEEGLKFMVYLQKENIIDESGMPKERFSAEFPKEGPSILRIQQVVRGDSAAYFCASSPEAGGYEQYFGPGTRLTVT.

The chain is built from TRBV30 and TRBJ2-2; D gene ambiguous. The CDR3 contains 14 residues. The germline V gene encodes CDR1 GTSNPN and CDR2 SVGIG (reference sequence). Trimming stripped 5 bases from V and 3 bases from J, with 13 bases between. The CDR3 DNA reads TGTGCCTGGGCCCCCGACGGTTACACCGGGGAGCTGTTTTTT. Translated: CAWAPDGYTGELFF.

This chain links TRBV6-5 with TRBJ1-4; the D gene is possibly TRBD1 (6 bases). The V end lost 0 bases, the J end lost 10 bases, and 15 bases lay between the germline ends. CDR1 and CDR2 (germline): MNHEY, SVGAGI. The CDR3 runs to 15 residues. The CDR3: CASSYSYRVDGKLFF. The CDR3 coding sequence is TGTGCCAGCAGTTACTCGTACAGGGTCGACGGAAAACTGTTTTTT.

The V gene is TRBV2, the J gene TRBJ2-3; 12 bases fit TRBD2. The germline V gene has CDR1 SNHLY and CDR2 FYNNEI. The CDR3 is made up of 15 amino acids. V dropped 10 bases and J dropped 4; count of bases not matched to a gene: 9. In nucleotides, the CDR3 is TGTGCCACCGTAAAACTAGCGGGGGGTCCAGATACGCAGTATTTT. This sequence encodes CATVKLAGGPDTQYF.

The CDR3 reads CASGWDRSLNPQHF. CDR3 in DNA: TGTGCCAGCGGATGGGACAGGTCCTTGAATCCCCAGCATTTT. The V call is TRBV27, the J call TRBJ1-5; 8 positions match TRBD1. The ends lost 8 bases at V and 10 bases at J; junction bases unmatched: 13. CDR1 and CDR2 from the germline V gene are MNHEY and SMNVEV (reference sequence). The CDR3 covers 14 residues.

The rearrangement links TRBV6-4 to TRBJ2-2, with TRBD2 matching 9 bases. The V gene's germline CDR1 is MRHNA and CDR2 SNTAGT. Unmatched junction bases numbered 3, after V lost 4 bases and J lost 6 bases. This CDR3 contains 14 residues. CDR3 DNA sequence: TGTGCCAGCAGTGCAGGGACTAGCTCCGGGGAGCTGTTTTTT. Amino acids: CASSAGTSSGELFF.

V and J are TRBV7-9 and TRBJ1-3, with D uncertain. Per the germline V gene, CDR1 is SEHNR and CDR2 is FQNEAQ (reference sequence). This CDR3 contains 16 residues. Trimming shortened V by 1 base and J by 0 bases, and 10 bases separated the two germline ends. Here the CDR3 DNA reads TGTGCCAGCAGCTTAGTTCCGGGAAACTCTGGAAACACCATATATTTT. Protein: CASSLVPGNSGNTIYF.

The CDR3 nucleotides read TGTGCCTGGAGTGAACAGGGGGCAAAGACCCAGTACTTC. Protein sequence: CAWSEQGAKTQYF. The chain joins TRBV30 to TRBJ2-5; 9 bases are a match to TRBD1. This CDR3 comprises 13 residues. V was clipped by 1 base and J by 6 bases; unmatched bases: 3. Per germline, CDR1 GTSNPN and CDR2 SVGIG (reference sequence).

CDR3 residues: CASSLYPSGSLPTGELFF. In DNA form, the CDR3 reads TGTGCCAGCAGCTTATACCCTAGCGGGAGCCTACCCACCGGGGAGCTGTTTTTT. J is TRBJ2-2 and V is TRBV7-3, with 10 bases lining up with TRBD2. V shed 2 bases, J shed 4 bases, and the junction held 10 bases outside the gene matches. Germline loops: CDR1 SGHTA, CDR2 FQGTGA. The CDR3 extends over 18 amino acids.

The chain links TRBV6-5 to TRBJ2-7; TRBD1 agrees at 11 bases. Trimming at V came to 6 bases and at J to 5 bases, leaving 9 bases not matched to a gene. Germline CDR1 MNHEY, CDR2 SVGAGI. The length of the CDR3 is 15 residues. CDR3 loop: CASSPRDRGTHEQYF. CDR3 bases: TGTGCCAGCAGCCCCCGGGACAGGGGGACCCACGAGCAGTACTTC.

CDR3 residues: CASSLSRLSGELFF. CDR3 DNA sequence: TGTGCCAGCAGCTTATCTCGCCTAAGCGGGGAGCTGTTTTTT. The gene calls are TRBV7-3 and TRBJ2-2, with no clear D. The CDR3 extends over 14 amino acids. V lost 2 bases to trimming and J lost 7 bases, with 11 bases between them. From germline, CDR1 is SGHTA and CDR2 FQGTGA.

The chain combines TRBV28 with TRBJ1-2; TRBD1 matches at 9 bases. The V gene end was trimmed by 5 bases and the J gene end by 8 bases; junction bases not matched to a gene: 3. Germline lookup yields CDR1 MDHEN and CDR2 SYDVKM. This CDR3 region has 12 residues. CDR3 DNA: TGTGCCAGCAGTCTGGACAGGGGCGGCTACACCTTC. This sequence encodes CASSLDRGGYTF.

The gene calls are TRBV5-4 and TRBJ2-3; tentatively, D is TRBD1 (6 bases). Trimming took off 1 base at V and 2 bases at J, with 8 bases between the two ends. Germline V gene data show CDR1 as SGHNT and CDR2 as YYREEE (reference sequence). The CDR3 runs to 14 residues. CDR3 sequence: CASSLWGPTDTQYF. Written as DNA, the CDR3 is TGTGCCAGCAGCTTGTGGGGGCCCACAGATACGCAGTATTTT. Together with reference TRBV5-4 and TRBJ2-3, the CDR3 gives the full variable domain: ETGVTQSPTHLIKTRGQQVTLRCSSQSGHNTVSWYQQALGQGPQFIFQYYREEENGRGNFPPRFSGLQFPNYSSELNVNALELDDSALYLCASSLWGPTDTQYFGPGTRLTVL.

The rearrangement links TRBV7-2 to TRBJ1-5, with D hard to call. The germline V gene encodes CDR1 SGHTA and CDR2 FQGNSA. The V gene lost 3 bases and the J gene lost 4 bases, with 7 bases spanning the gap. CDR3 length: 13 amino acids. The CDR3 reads CASSFQQNQPQHF. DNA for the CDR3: TGTGCCAGCAGCTTCCAACAAAATCAGCCCCAGCATTTT.

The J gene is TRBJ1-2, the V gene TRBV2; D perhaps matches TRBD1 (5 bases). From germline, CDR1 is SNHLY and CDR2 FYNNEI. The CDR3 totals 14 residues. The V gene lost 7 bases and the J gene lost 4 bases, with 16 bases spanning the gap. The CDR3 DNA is TGTGCCAGCAAAGGGGATGCAAACCTCTATGGCTACACCTTC. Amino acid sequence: CASKGDANLYGYTF.

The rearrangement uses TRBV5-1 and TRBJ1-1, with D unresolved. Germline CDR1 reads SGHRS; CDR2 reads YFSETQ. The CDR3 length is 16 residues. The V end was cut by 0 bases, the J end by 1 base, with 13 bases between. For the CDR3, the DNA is TGCGCCAGCAGCTTGGGTATCCAGGTCCCGAACACTGAAGCTTTCTTT. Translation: CASSLGIQVPNTEAFF.

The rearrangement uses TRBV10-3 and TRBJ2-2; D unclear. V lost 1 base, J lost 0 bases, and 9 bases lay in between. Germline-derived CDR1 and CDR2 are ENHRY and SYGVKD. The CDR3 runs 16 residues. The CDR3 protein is CAISELWLPNTGELFF. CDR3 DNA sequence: TGTGCCATCAGTGAGTTGTGGCTACCGAACACCGGGGAGCTGTTTTTT.

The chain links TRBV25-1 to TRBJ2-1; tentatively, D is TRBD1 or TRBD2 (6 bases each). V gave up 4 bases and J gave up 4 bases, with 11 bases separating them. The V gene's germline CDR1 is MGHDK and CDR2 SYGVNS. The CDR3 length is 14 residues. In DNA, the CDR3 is TGTGCCAGCAGTGCGGGGGCCTTATACAATGAGCAGTTCTTC. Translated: CASSAGALYNEQFF.

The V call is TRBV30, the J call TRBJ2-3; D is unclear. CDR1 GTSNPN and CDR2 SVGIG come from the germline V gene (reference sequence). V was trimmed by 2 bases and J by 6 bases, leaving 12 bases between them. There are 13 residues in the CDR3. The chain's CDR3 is CAWSPLLGDTQYF. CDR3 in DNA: TGTGCCTGGAGTCCTCTGTTGGGGGATACGCAGTATTTT.

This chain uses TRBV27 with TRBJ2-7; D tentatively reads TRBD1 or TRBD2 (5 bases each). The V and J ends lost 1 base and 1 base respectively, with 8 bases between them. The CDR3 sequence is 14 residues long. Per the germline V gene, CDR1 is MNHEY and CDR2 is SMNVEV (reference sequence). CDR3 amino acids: CASSLFGASYEQYF. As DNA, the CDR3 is TGTGCCAGCAGTTTATTCGGGGCATCCTACGAGCAGTACTTC.

CDR3 sequence reads: CASRAGTGELFF. CDR3 in DNA: TGTGCCAGCAGAGCAGGGACCGGGGAGCTGTTTTTT. The V and J genes are TRBV6-1 and TRBJ2-2, with D maybe TRBD1 (5 bases). Trimming cost V 6 bases and J 5 bases, with 7 bases left between them. Germline CDR1 and CDR2: MNHNS and SASEGT. The CDR3 consists of 12 residues.

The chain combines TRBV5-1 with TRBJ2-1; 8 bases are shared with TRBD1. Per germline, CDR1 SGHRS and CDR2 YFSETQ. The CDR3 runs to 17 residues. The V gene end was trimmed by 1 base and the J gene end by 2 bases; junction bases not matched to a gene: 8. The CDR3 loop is CASSLFPQGATYNEQFF. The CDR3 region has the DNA TGCGCCAGCAGCTTGTTCCCTCAGGGGGCCACCTACAATGAGCAGTTCTTC.

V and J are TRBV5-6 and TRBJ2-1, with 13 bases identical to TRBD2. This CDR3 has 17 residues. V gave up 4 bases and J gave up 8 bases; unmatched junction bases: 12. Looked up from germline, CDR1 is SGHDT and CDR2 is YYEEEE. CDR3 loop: CASSRASLAGGLDEQFF. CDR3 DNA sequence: TGTGCCAGCAGCCGGGCGTCACTAGCGGGGGGGCTTGATGAGCAGTTCTTC.

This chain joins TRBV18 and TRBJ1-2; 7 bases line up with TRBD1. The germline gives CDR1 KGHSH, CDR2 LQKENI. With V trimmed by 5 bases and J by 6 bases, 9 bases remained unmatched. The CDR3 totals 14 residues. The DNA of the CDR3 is TGTGCCAGCTCAAGCCAGGGGGGATTGGATGGCTACACCTTC. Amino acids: CASSSQGGLDGYTF.

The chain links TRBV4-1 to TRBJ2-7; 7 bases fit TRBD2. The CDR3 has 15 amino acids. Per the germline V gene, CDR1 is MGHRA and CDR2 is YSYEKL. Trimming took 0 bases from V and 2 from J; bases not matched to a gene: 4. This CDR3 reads CASSQDSAGAYEQYF. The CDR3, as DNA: TGCGCCAGCAGCCAAGACTCGGCGGGAGCCTACGAGCAGTACTTC.

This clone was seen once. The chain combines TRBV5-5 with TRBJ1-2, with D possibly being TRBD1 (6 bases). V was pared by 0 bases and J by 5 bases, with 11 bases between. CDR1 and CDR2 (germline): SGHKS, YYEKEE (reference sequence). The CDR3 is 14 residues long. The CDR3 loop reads CASSLVGQGYGYTF. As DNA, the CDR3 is TGTGCCAGCAGCTTGGTGGGGCAGGGGTATGGCTACACCTTC.

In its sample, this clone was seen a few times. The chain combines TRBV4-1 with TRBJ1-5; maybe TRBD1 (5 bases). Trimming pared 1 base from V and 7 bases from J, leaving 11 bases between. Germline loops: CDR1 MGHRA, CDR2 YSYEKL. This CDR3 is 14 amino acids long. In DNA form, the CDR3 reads TGCGCCAGCAGCCAAGTAGGGGTGGGGCAGCCCCAGCATTTT. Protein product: CASSQVGVGQPQHF.

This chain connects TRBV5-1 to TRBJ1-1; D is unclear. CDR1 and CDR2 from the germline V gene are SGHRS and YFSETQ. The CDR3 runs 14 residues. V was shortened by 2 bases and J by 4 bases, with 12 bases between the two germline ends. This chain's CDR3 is CASSLEGYGTEAFF. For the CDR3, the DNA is TGCGCCAGCAGCTTAGAGGGCTACGGCACTGAAGCTTTCTTT.